The 30 T cell receptor beta chains below all came from one sample that was sequenced in a study of siplizumab effects on memory and regulatory T cells. The data were produced by immunoSEQ multiplex PCR, yet TCRdb's version contains in-frame clones alone and is incomplete. The data show more than 75,000 clones, with 90% to 95% seen just once and over 5% held by the top ten. Sequencing was performed on CD8+ T cells sorted from blood. Receptor source: a human donor in good health.

The genes are TRBV25-1 and TRBJ1-1; D unclear. Germline assignment: CDR1 MGHDK and CDR2 SYGVNS. The V end lost 4 bases, the J end lost 0 bases, and 6 bases lay between the germline ends. This CDR3 spans 13 amino acids. The CDR3: CASSGGMNTEAFF. The CDR3 DNA sequence: TGTGCCAGCAGTGGAGGGATGAACACTGAAGCTTTCTTT.

The chain employs TRBV6-6 and TRBJ1-1, with D perhaps matching TRBD1 (6 bases). The germline V gene encodes CDR1 MNHNY and CDR2 SVGAGI (reference sequence). The CDR3 loop spans 16 amino acids. V was clipped by 0 bases and J by 3 bases, with 14 bases between them. DNA for the CDR3: TGTGCCAGCAGTTACTCAGTTCGGGGGGCGGACACTGAAGCTTTCTTT. Encoded protein: CASSYSVRGADTEAFF.

The J gene is TRBJ2-7, the V gene TRBV19, with 7 bases aligning to TRBD1. Germline V gene lookup returns CDR1 LNHDA and CDR2 SQIVND (reference sequence). The CDR3 runs 15 residues. V lost 6 bases to trimming and J lost 5 bases; unmatched junction nucleotides: 13. Here the CDR3 DNA reads TGTGCCAGTAGGATCCTCGACAGGGCGGTGCACGAGCAGTACTTC. Amino acid sequence: CASRILDRAVHEQYF.

The chain has TRBV5-1 and TRBJ2-1; 10 bases are a match to TRBD1. V shed 7 bases, J shed 8 bases, and the junction held 12 bases outside the gene matches. CDR3 length: 15 residues. Per the germline V gene, CDR1 is SGHRS and CDR2 is YFSETQ. CDR3 sequence (DNA): TGCGCCAGCGATTCGGGGACAGGGGTCCCCGATGAGCAGTTCTTC. Its translation is CASDSGTGVPDEQFF.

The chain couples TRBV7-6 to TRBJ2-2; 7 bases agree with TRBD2. This CDR3 has 14 amino acids. Per the germline V gene, CDR1 is SGHVS and CDR2 is FNYEAQ. V trimming: 5 bases; J trimming: 8 bases; junction bases outside the gene matches: 8. The CDR3 DNA reads TGTGCCAGCAGCCCAACTAGAGCGGGGGGGGAGCTGTTTTTT. Translation: CASSPTRAGGELFF.

The V and J genes are TRBV19 and TRBJ1-5, with D perhaps TRBD1 (5 bases). CDR3 length equals 16 residues. V was cut by 5 bases and J by 5 bases, with 19 bases left in between. Germline assignment: CDR1 LNHDA and CDR2 SQIVND (reference sequence). CDR3: CASSSMLGRYDQPQHF. CDR3 in DNA: TGTGCCAGTAGTTCCATGCTGGGGCGGTATGATCAGCCCCAGCATTTT.

This clone was detected once. The chain combines TRBV7-6 with TRBJ2-1, with TRBD2 identical over 8 bases. CDR3 length: 15 residues. V was clipped by 5 bases and J by 4 bases; unmatched bases: 7. The germline V gene encodes CDR1 SGHVS and CDR2 FNYEAQ. This chain's CDR3 is CASSPSGSTYNEQFF. DNA for the CDR3: TGTGCCAGCAGCCCGAGCGGGAGCACTTACAATGAGCAGTTCTTC.

CDR3 in DNA: TGTGCCAGCAGCCACCCCCGACAGGGTCCTTCTGGAAACACCATATATTTT. Translation: CASSHPRQGPSGNTIYF. The rearrangement uses TRBV7-8 and TRBJ1-3, with 7 bases matching TRBD1. V was pared by 5 bases and J by 1 base, with 11 bases of the junction left unmatched. The CDR3 spans 17 residues. Germline CDR1 and CDR2: SGHVS and FQNEAQ.

V gene TRBV30 combines with J gene TRBJ2-7; 10 bases agree with TRBD2. J gave up 3 bases and V 3 bases, and 8 bases lay outside the gene matches. Germline V CDR1 and CDR2: GTSNPN, SVGIG (reference sequence). The CDR3 runs 15 residues. Written as DNA, the CDR3 is TGTGCCTGGAGGGTTCTAGCGGGAGAAGGCTACGAGCAGTACTTC. Translated, it gives CAWRVLAGEGYEQYF.

The chain employs TRBV10-3 and TRBJ2-1, with D possibly being TRBD1 or TRBD2 (5 bases each). The germline V gene has CDR1 ENHRY and CDR2 SYGVKD. V lost 7 bases and J 7 bases, leaving 17 bases between the germline ends. CDR3 length: 14 residues. Here the CDR3 reads CAINEGRILNEQFF. The CDR3 nucleotides are TGTGCCATCAACGAGGGGCGCATCCTTAATGAGCAGTTCTTC.

This sequence joins TRBV5-1 and TRBJ1-1; 8 bases match TRBD1. V was pared by 5 bases and J by 0 bases, with 6 bases of the junction left unmatched. The CDR3 is made up of 15 amino acids. The germline V gene encodes CDR1 SGHRS and CDR2 YFSETQ. In DNA form, the CDR3 reads TGCGCCAGCAGTTCGGGACAGGCCTTGAACACTGAAGCTTTCTTT. As protein: CASSSGQALNTEAFF.

This clone showed up just once. The rearrangement joins TRBV4-3 to TRBJ2-2; no reliable D call. This CDR3 is built from 15 residues. Germline V gene data show CDR1 as LGHNA and CDR2 as YSLEER. Trimming shortened V by 1 base and J by 4 bases, and 10 bases separated the two germline ends. The CDR3 bases are TGCGCCAGCAGCCAAGCGGACCCCAGCACCGGGGAGCTGTTTTTT. It translates to CASSQADPSTGELFF.

The J gene is TRBJ1-2, the V gene TRBV7-6, with 8 bases aligning to TRBD1. Germline CDR1 SGHVS, CDR2 FNYEAQ. The CDR3 runs to 14 residues. V gave up 1 base and J gave up 2 bases; unmatched junction bases: 0. The CDR3 loop is CASSLGTGNYGYTF. As DNA, the CDR3 is TGTGCCAGCAGCTTAGGGACAGGGAACTATGGCTACACCTTC.

The gene calls are TRBV5-1 and TRBJ2-5; 7 bases line up with TRBD1. CDR1 and CDR2 (germline): SGHRS, YFSETQ. CDR3 length: 16 amino acids. Trimming cost V 0 bases and J 1 base; bases outside gene matches: 6. CDR3 DNA sequence: TGCGCCAGCAGCTTGGAAAGGGGGCCGTCCCAAGAGACCCAGTACTTC. Its translation is CASSLERGPSQETQYF.

This chain connects TRBV7-2 to TRBJ2-1, with TRBD2 identical over 7 bases. The CDR3 runs 16 residues. J lost 0 bases, V lost 1 base, and 3 bases had no gene match. CDR1 and CDR2 (germline): SGHTA, FQGNSA. The CDR3 protein is CASSLEGGSSYNEQFF. In DNA form, the CDR3 reads TGTGCCAGCAGCTTAGAGGGCGGGAGCTCCTACAATGAGCAGTTCTTC.

This clone was recorded a few times. The V and J genes are TRBV2 and TRBJ2-7, with a possible D match to TRBD2 (6 bases). Germline V gene lookup returns CDR1 SNHLY and CDR2 FYNNEI. V was cut by 6 bases and J by 2 bases, with 20 bases left in between. The CDR3 contains 16 residues. CDR3 residues: CASRETRGMSTYEQYF. In nucleotides, the CDR3 is TGTGCCAGCAGAGAAACACGGGGGATGTCAACCTACGAGCAGTACTTC.

The chain uses TRBV6-4 and TRBJ1-5; 8 nucleotides agree with TRBD1. CDR1 and CDR2 from the germline V gene are MRHNA and SNTAGT. This CDR3 is built from 14 residues. With V trimmed by 3 bases and J by 5 bases, 3 bases remained unmatched. The CDR3 coding sequence is TGTGCCAGCAGTGAGATGACAGGGGATCAGCCCCAGCATTTT. Encoded protein: CASSEMTGDQPQHF.

The chain is built from TRBV11-2 and TRBJ1-3, with a weak D call TRBD1 (5 bases). Per the germline V gene, CDR1 is SGHAT and CDR2 is FQNNGV. Trimming removed 3 bases from V and 3 bases from J, with 15 bases in between. This CDR3 has 16 amino acids. The CDR3 reads CASSFSQGLFGNTIYF. DNA of the CDR3: TGTGCCAGCAGCTTCTCTCAGGGTTTGTTTGGAAACACCATATATTTT.

The chain uses TRBV7-9 and TRBJ2-1; TRBD2 aligns across 9 bases. Per the germline V gene, CDR1 is SEHNR and CDR2 is FQNEAQ (reference sequence). This CDR3 comprises 13 residues. V lost 11 bases and J lost 6; bases outside the gene matches: 8. CDR3 DNA sequence: TGTGCCGTCCCGATAGCGGGAGCCAATGAGCAGTTCTTC. This encodes CAVPIAGANEQFF.

The genes are TRBV19 and TRBJ2-5; 11 bases match TRBD2. CDR1 is LNHDA and CDR2 is SQIVND in the germline V gene (reference sequence). CDR3 size: 13 residues. Losses at the gene ends were 6 bases for V and 3 bases for J; bases not matched to a gene: 0. As DNA, the CDR3 is TGTGCCAGTAGACTAGCGGGGGAAGAGACCCAGTACTTC. This gives the protein CASRLAGEETQYF.

J is TRBJ2-1 and V is TRBV25-1; D is possibly TRBD2 (6 bases). Germline assignment: CDR1 MGHDK and CDR2 SYGVNS. Trimming left V 3 bases short and J 4 bases short, with 22 bases between. The CDR3 consists of 18 residues. The CDR3, as DNA: TGTGCCAGCAGTGACGGGGCGATAATAGCGGTGGGATACAATGAGCAGTTCTTC. This encodes CASSDGAIIAVGYNEQFF.

The V and J genes are TRBV27 and TRBJ2-1, with D perhaps given as TRBD1 or TRBD2 (5 bases each). Germline-derived CDR1 and CDR2 are MNHEY and SMNVEV (reference sequence). Trimming stripped 8 bases from V and 0 bases from J, with 20 bases between. This CDR3 spans 17 amino acids. CDR3 nucleotides: TGTGCCAGCGGCCTAGGACGGGGACCTAGCTCCTACAATGAGCAGTTCTTC. It codes for CASGLGRGPSSYNEQFF.

The chain couples TRBV5-6 to TRBJ1-1, with TRBD1 matching over 7 bases. The CDR3 is made up of 19 amino acids. In germline, CDR1 is SGHDT, CDR2 YYEEEE. Losses at the gene ends were 3 bases for V and 2 bases for J; bases not matched to a gene: 19. The CDR3 loop is CASSSSRSLLTGVNTEAFF. The CDR3 region has the DNA TGTGCCAGCAGCTCGTCGAGGTCCCTACTCACAGGGGTTAACACTGAAGCTTTCTTT.

CDR3 nucleotides: TGTGCCAGCAGCTCACCGGGACAGAGCACAGATACGCAGTATTTT. This gives the protein CASSSPGQSTDTQYF. The rearrangement links TRBV7-2 to TRBJ2-3; 7 bases line up with TRBD1. Trimming at V came to 4 bases and at J to 0 bases, leaving 4 bases not matched to a gene. Germline lookup yields CDR1 SGHTA and CDR2 FQGNSA. This CDR3 is built from 15 residues.

CDR3 nucleotides: TGTGCCAGTAGTATGGGGTGGGGGGATCAGCCCCAGCATTTT. Translation gives CASSMGWGDQPQHF. The V and J genes are TRBV19 and TRBJ1-5; D might be TRBD1 (5 bases). This CDR3 is built from 14 residues. Trimming took off 3 bases at V and 5 bases at J, with 11 bases between the two ends. Germline-derived CDR1 and CDR2 are LNHDA and SQIVND (reference sequence).

The chain links TRBV6-5 to TRBJ1-1; unclear D gene. Trimming left V 6 bases short and J 0 bases short, with 14 bases between. CDR1 MNHEY and CDR2 SVGAGI come from the germline V gene. The CDR3 covers 15 residues. The CDR3 loop reads CASRRDRFLNTEAFF. The CDR3 DNA reads TGTGCCAGCAGACGCGACCGTTTTCTGAACACTGAAGCTTTCTTT.

The genes are TRBV19 and TRBJ1-1, with D hard to call. Per the germline V gene, CDR1 is LNHDA and CDR2 is SQIVND (reference sequence). The CDR3 totals 12 residues. The germline V and J ends were trimmed by 7 bases and 1 base, with 7 bases remaining between them. CDR3 DNA sequence: TGTGCCAGTACCCTAGGGAACACTGAAGCTTTCTTT. This sequence encodes CASTLGNTEAFF.

The V and J genes are TRBV27 and TRBJ2-3; no clear D. The V gene lost 6 bases and the J gene lost 4 bases, with 14 bases spanning the gap. The germline gives CDR1 MNHEY, CDR2 SMNVEV (reference sequence). CDR3 length: 14 amino acids. The CDR3 coding sequence is TGTGCCAGCAGCGATGAGAGCTCGGCAGATACGCAGTATTTT. Translating gives CASSDESSADTQYF.

The J gene is TRBJ2-7, the V gene TRBV6-5, with D perhaps matching TRBD1 (6 bases). This CDR3 spans 15 amino acids. V was trimmed by 0 bases and J by 5 bases, leaving 14 bases between them. Germline V gives CDR1 MNHEY, CDR2 SVGAGI. CDR3 in amino acids: CASSYSGAGSHEQYF. The CDR3 nucleotides are TGTGCCAGCAGTTACTCGGGGGCAGGGAGCCACGAGCAGTACTTC.

The count of this clone is one. The rearrangement joins TRBV9 to TRBJ1-1; D gene ambiguous. Trimming pared 3 bases from V and 1 base from J, leaving 16 bases between. Looked up from germline, CDR1 is SGDLS and CDR2 is YYNGEE. The CDR3 spans 16 residues. The CDR3 region is CASSERMAAPNTEAFF. CDR3 sequence (DNA): TGTGCCAGCAGCGAAAGAATGGCGGCCCCGAACACTGAAGCTTTCTTT.